The 26 T cell receptor beta chains below come from one sample, sequenced in a study of T cell responses to AZD1222 COVID-19 vaccine. Here immunoSEQ multiplex PCR was the method, and the copy in TCRdb shows in-frame clones only, minus some. This table has about 150,000 clones, 80% to 90% appearing once. Source: peripheral blood, taken on day 0 of AZD1222 vaccination. These receptors all stem from an adult in good health.

V gene TRBV29-1 combines with J gene TRBJ1-1, with D hard to call. The ends were cut back, 0 bases at V and 6 bases at J, with 11 bases in the middle. The CDR3 is 13 amino acids. Germline CDR1 reads SQVTM; CDR2 reads ANQGSEA. In DNA, the CDR3 is TGCAGCGTTGAAGAGCGGGCAGATTCTGAAGCTTTCTTT. Translated, it gives CSVEERADSEAFF.

The chain joins TRBV2 to TRBJ2-5; unclear D gene. Per the germline V gene, CDR1 is SNHLY and CDR2 is FYNNEI. The CDR3 contains 10 residues. Trimming pared 8 bases from V and 7 bases from J, leaving 8 bases between. CDR3 sequence: CASQGGTQYF. The CDR3, as DNA: TGTGCCAGCCAAGGTGGGACCCAGTACTTC.

The J gene is TRBJ2-5, the V gene TRBV18; 8 bases line up with TRBD1. J lost 5 bases, V lost 2 bases, and 4 bases had no gene match. Germline V gene data show CDR1 as KGHSH and CDR2 as LQKENI. The CDR3 is 14 amino acids. CDR3 bases: TGTGCCAGCTCACCATCAGGGGGCGGGGAGACCCAGTACTTC. Its translation is CASSPSGGGETQYF.

The chain carries TRBV23-1 and TRBJ2-7, with 7 bases fitting TRBD2. TRBV23-1 is marked as an open reading frame, function uncertain. The CDR3 totals 13 residues. The junction had 4 bases not matched to a gene; V was cut back by 1 base and J by 7 bases. Written as DNA, the CDR3 is TGCGCCAGCAGTCAATGGGACTATCTGGAGCAGTACTTC. Its translation: CASSQWDYLEQYF.

This chain links TRBV7-3 with TRBJ1-1; no firm D call. Deletions cut 2 bases from V and 4 bases from J, with 11 bases between. This CDR3 has 14 amino acids. Looked up from germline, CDR1 is SGHTA and CDR2 is FQGTGA. The CDR3 DNA sequence: TGTGCCAGCAGCTTATCCAGCCGGGCCACTGAAGCTTTCTTT. Residues: CASSLSSRATEAFF.

The chain has TRBV4-3 and TRBJ1-2, with a tentative D call TRBD1 (6 bases). This CDR3 region has 16 residues. The V and J ends lost 0 bases and 4 bases respectively, with 15 bases between them. Germline V gene sequence: CDR1 LGHNA, CDR2 YSLEER. The CDR3 bases are TGCGCCAGCAGCCAAGATCGGAGGACAGAGCCCTATGGCTACACCTTC. Translating gives CASSQDRRTEPYGYTF.

This clone was observed once. V usage is TRBV6-2 or TRBV6-3 and J usage is TRBJ1-2, with 8 bases aligning to TRBD1. V gave up 0 bases and J gave up 5 bases; unmatched junction bases: 8. The CDR3 totals 16 residues. Germline CDR1 and CDR2: MNHEY and SVGEGT. The DNA of the CDR3 is TGTGCCAGCAGTTACTCGATCCAGGGGGCTGAGTATGGCTACACCTTC. As protein: CASSYSIQGAEYGYTF.

This chain links TRBV7-2 with TRBJ2-1; TRBD2 matches 10 bases. V lost 1 base, J lost 8 bases, and 8 bases stayed unmatched. Germline V lookup: CDR1 SGHTA, CDR2 FQGNSA. The CDR3 runs to 16 residues. CDR3 coding DNA: TGTGCCAGCAGCTTAGTCGGTACTAGCGGGAATGATGAGCAGTTCTTC. As protein: CASSLVGTSGNDEQFF.

This clone was seen only a few times. This chain links TRBV29-1 with TRBJ1-5, with a possible D match to TRBD1 (5 bases). The ends were cut back, 6 bases at V and 7 bases at J, with 16 bases in the middle. The CDR3 runs to 13 residues. Germline V gene data show CDR1 as SQVTM and CDR2 as ANQGSEA. CDR3 region: CSVSSGYGQPQHF. The CDR3 DNA follows: TGCAGCGTATCATCAGGGTATGGGCAGCCCCAGCATTTT. Full variable domain (outside the CDR3, taken from reference TRBV29-1 and TRBJ1-5): SAVISQKPSRDICQRGTSLTIQCQVDSQVTMMFWYRQQPGQSLTLIATANQGSEATYESGFVIDKFPISRPNLTFSTLTVSNMSPEDSSIYLCSVSSGYGQPQHFGDGTRLSIL.

The chain carries TRBV7-2 and TRBJ2-3; D is unclear. Germline lookup yields CDR1 SGHTA and CDR2 FQGNSA. The CDR3 is made up of 15 amino acids. V was shortened by 5 bases and J by 1 base, with 13 bases between the two germline ends. In nucleotides, the CDR3 is TGTGCCAGCAGCCCAAGGCGACGGGGCACAGATACGCAGTATTTT. It encodes CASSPRRRGTDTQYF.

The chain has TRBV19 and TRBJ1-5; D not certain. Deletions cut 10 bases from V and 2 bases from J, with 15 bases between. The CDR3 is 14 amino acids. Per the germline V gene, CDR1 is LNHDA and CDR2 is SQIVND (reference sequence). CDR3 region: CATLPPGGNQPQHF. Here the CDR3 DNA reads TGTGCCACCCTCCCGCCGGGTGGCAATCAGCCCCAGCATTTT.

The rearrangement links TRBV11-3 to TRBJ2-3; no clear D. The CDR3 is 13 amino acids. V was cut by 6 bases and J by 6 bases, with 13 bases left in between. From germline, CDR1 is SGHNT and CDR2 YENEEA. This chain's CDR3 is CASRSSGSDTQYF. CDR3 bases: TGTGCCAGCAGATCTTCAGGTTCGGATACGCAGTATTTT.

This chain joins TRBV7-9 and TRBJ1-2; 8 nucleotides line up with TRBD1. The germline V gene encodes CDR1 SEHNR and CDR2 FQNEAQ (reference sequence). V lost 11 bases to trimming and J lost 2 bases; unmatched junction nucleotides: 10. The CDR3 is 14 residues long. CDR3 region: CAGEQGAENYGYTF. CDR3 coding DNA: TGTGCCGGAGAGCAGGGGGCGGAGAACTATGGCTACACCTTC.

This clone was found once. The gene calls are TRBV6-5 and TRBJ1-1, with TRBD1 matching 9 bases. V was clipped by 0 bases and J by 6 bases; unmatched bases: 2. This CDR3 contains 14 residues. Germline-derived CDR1 and CDR2 are MNHEY and SVGAGI. The CDR3 nucleotides read TGTGCCAGCAGTTACTCGAACAGGGGGCCTGAAGCTTTCTTT. The encoded protein is CASSYSNRGPEAFF.

V gene TRBV5-1 combines with J gene TRBJ1-4, with TRBD1 identical over 7 bases. The CDR3 is 15 amino acids. Germline V lookup: CDR1 SGHRS, CDR2 YFSETQ. V gave up 4 bases and J gave up 4 bases; unmatched junction bases: 7. This chain's CDR3 is CASSRTGQSNEKLFF. CDR3 DNA sequence: TGCGCCAGCAGCCGTACGGGACAGAGTAATGAAAAACTGTTTTTT.

The CDR3: CASSSDRQGRFGYTF. As DNA, the CDR3 is TGTGCCAGCAGCTCGGATCGACAGGGAAGATTCGGCTACACCTTC. V and J are TRBV6-5 and TRBJ1-2, with 7 bases fitting TRBD1. The CDR3 runs 15 residues. Unmatched junction bases numbered 15, after V lost 6 bases and J lost 8 bases. Per germline, CDR1 MNHEY and CDR2 SVGAGI.

The chain joins TRBV19 to TRBJ2-2; D possibly corresponds to TRBD1 (5 bases). The CDR3 is 15 residues long. CDR1 is LNHDA, CDR2 SQIVND, per germline (reference sequence). Trimming left V 7 bases short and J 5 bases short, with 17 bases between. The CDR3 sequence: CASTEDILRTGELFF. Written as DNA, the CDR3 is TGTGCCAGTACTGAGGACATCTTGAGGACCGGGGAGCTGTTTTTT.

The CDR3 reads CASSLGDRENTEAFF. CDR3 in DNA: TGTGCCAGCAGCTTAGGGGACAGGGAGAACACTGAAGCTTTCTTT. The V and J genes are TRBV7-9 and TRBJ1-1; TRBD1 matches 9 bases. V trimming: 1 base; J trimming: 1 base; junction bases outside the gene matches: 1. The CDR3 length is 15 residues. CDR1 is SEHNR, CDR2 FQNEAQ, per germline (reference sequence). The full variable domain, completed using reference TRBV7-9 and TRBJ1-1, is DTGVSQNPRHKITKRGQNVTFRCDPISEHNRLYWYRQTLGQGPEFLTYFQNEAQLEKSRLLSDRFSAERPKGSFSTLEIQRTEQGDSAMYLCASSLGDRENTEAFFGQGTRLTVV.

The rearrangement joins TRBV7-9 to TRBJ2-7, with D perhaps TRBD1 or TRBD2 (5 bases each). Per germline, CDR1 SEHNR and CDR2 FQNEAQ (reference sequence). The CDR3 loop spans 12 amino acids. The V and J ends lost 0 bases and 7 bases respectively, with 7 bases between them. CDR3 loop: CASSLAGVEQYF. DNA for the CDR3: TGTGCCAGCAGCTTAGCGGGGGTAGAGCAGTACTTC. The variable domain in full, completed from reference TRBV7-9 and TRBJ2-7, reads DTGVSQNPRHKITKRGQNVTFRCDPISEHNRLYWYRQTLGQGPEFLTYFQNEAQLEKSRLLSDRFSAERPKGSFSTLEIQRTEQGDSAMYLCASSLAGVEQYFGPGTRLTVT.

The J gene is TRBJ1-2, the V gene TRBV7-9; D is uncertain. Trimming cost V 5 bases and J 4 bases, with 5 bases left between them. Per germline, CDR1 SEHNR and CDR2 FQNEAQ (reference sequence). CDR3 length: 11 amino acids. CDR3 sequence reads: CASSQSYGYTF. CDR3 nucleotides: TGTGCCAGCAGCCAAAGCTATGGCTACACCTTC.

This rearrangement joins TRBV11-3 to TRBJ1-1; the D is unclear. CDR3 length: 12 residues. In germline, CDR1 is SGHNT, CDR2 YENEEA. Trimming cost V 0 bases and J 7 bases, with 6 bases left between them. The CDR3 nucleotides are TGTGCCAGCAGCTTAGATGGGGATGAAGCTTTCTTT. Protein product: CASSLDGDEAFF.

The chain has TRBV3-1 (or the pseudogene TRBV3-2) and TRBJ1-3; no firm D call. Trimming pared 8 bases from V and 1 base from J, leaving 9 bases between. The germline V gene encodes CDR1 LGHDT and CDR2 YNNKEL (reference sequence). The CDR3 sequence is 13 residues long. CDR3 nucleotide sequence: TGTGCCAGCCGGGAGGCTTCTGGAAACACCATATATTTT. Translation: CASREASGNTIYF.

J is TRBJ2-6 and V is TRBV4-1; D gene ambiguous. Trimming shortened V by 0 bases and J by 4 bases, and 19 bases separated the two germline ends. The CDR3 covers 19 residues. Germline V gives CDR1 MGHRA, CDR2 YSYEKL. This CDR3 reads CASSQESGTHVSGANVLTF. Written as DNA, the CDR3 is TGCGCCAGCAGCCAAGAGTCGGGCACCCATGTTTCGGGGGCCAACGTCCTGACTTTC.

This CDR3 is CATRGKDEQYF. CDR3 nucleotides: TGTGCCACCAGGGGAAAGGACGAGCAGTACTTC. The chain employs TRBV7-8 and TRBJ2-7, with D perhaps TRBD1 (6 bases). Trimming stripped 10 bases from V and 5 bases from J, with 12 bases between. CDR1 is SGHVS and CDR2 is FQNEAQ in the germline V gene. This CDR3 has 11 amino acids. Variable domain in full (rest from reference TRBV7-8 and TRBJ2-7): GAGVSQSPRYKVAKRGQDVALRCDPISGHVSLFWYQQALGQGPEFLTYFQNEAQLDKSGLPSDRFFAERPEGSVSTLKIQRTQQEDSAVYLCATRGKDEQYFGPGTRLTVT.

The chain has TRBV5-1 and TRBJ1-1; no definite D call. This CDR3 comprises 13 residues. Trimming removed 0 bases at V and 0 bases at J, with 3 bases between. Germline-derived CDR1 and CDR2 are SGHRS and YFSETQ. The DNA for the CDR3 is TGCGCCAGCAGCTTGGTTTTGAACACTGAAGCTTTCTTT. This encodes CASSLVLNTEAFF.

This sequence joins TRBV28 and TRBJ1-2; 10 nucleotides agree with TRBD1. CDR3 size: 15 residues. The germline V gene has CDR1 MDHEN and CDR2 SYDVKM. V gave up 6 bases and J gave up 3 bases; unmatched junction bases: 7. The CDR3 region has the DNA TGTGCCAGCAGGTCCGGGACAGGGGTTCACTATGGCTACACCTTC. Translation gives CASRSGTGVHYGYTF.